This TCR beta chain derives from a study of CD8 T cells in ankylosing spondylitis. Points from the study as a whole: Researchers reportedly found disease-linked clones significantly enriched in matched ankylosing spondylitis synovial fluid. Roughly eight highly homologous variants made up a TCR beta motif that seemed to typify ankylosing spondylitis blood.

This clonotype came up many times. What it binds is not known. TCRdb redid the calling of the 5' RACE reads with MiXCR, one entry per CDR3 protein. This sample has 35,000 to 50,000 distinct CDR3 sequences, with less than 4% found just once. CDR1 and CDR2 (germline): SGDLS, YYNGEE. The junction had 10 bases not matched to a gene; V was cut back by 4 bases and J by 1 base. The CDR3 is 18 residues long. This TCR came from a male donor with ankylosing spondylitis or in good health (not recorded which). The gene calls are TRBV9 and TRBJ2-5; 13 bases map to TRBD2. Material for sequencing was blood, either unsorted or a sorted T cell fraction (not recorded which). CDR3 bases: TGTGCCAGCAGCAAAACTAGCGGGAGGGCCGGAGTCCAAGAGACCCAGTACTTC. Amino acids: CASSKTSGRAGVQETQYF.